Only one count was recorded for the clone carrying this TCR beta chain. What it binds is not known. The sample belongs to a study of multiple sclerosis patients with progressive multifocal leukoencephalopathy. Findings and limits, study-wide: Preferential TRBV-TRBJ pairings or common gene usage were not detected at PML.

Time point in this sample: time of PML onset. The germline gives CDR1 SGHAT, CDR2 FQDESV (reference sequence). V dropped 1 base and J dropped 2; count of bases not matched to a gene: 6. This CDR3 region has 16 residues. Spiked into each PCR were synthetic inline TR CDR3 controls of all V-J pairings. Repertoires were generated with immunoSEQ multiplex PCR, while TCRdb's copy carries only in-frame clones and drops some. The data contain roughly 30,000 clones, 87% of them seen just once; the ten biggest clones take up 5.5% to 6.5%. The chain uses TRBV11-1 and TRBJ2-5; 8 nucleotides agree with TRBD2. The material was PBMCs, obtained from a patient treated with natalizumab. The TCR originated in a woman in her thirties or forties with progressive multifocal leukoencephalopathy. For the CDR3, the DNA is TGTGCCAGCAGCTTAGTGCTAGCGGGCGTGCAAGAGACCCAGTACTTC. Translating it yields CASSLVLAGVQETQYF. The whole variable domain, remainder taken from reference TRBV11-1 and TRBJ2-5, is EAEVAQSPRYKITEKSQAVAFWCDPISGHATLYWYRQILGQGPELLVQFQDESVVDDSQLPKDRFSAERLKGVDSTLKIQPAELGDSAMYLCASSLVLAGVQETQYFGPGTRLLVL.